The 20 T cell receptor beta chains below all came from one sample that was sequenced in a study of neurological immune-mediated disorders. TCRdb used MiXCR to reprocess the 5' RACE reads, holding one entry per CDR3 protein. The data hold tens of thousands of distinct CDR3 sequences, with about 9.4% observed a single time. The material sequenced was PBMCs. All receptors derive from a man aged 35 to 55 in good health.

This clonotype was picked up many times. J is TRBJ2-7 and V is TRBV5-4; 9 bases fit TRBD1. The V gene end was trimmed by 4 bases and the J gene end by 6 bases; junction bases not matched to a gene: 5. The germline gives CDR1 SGHNT, CDR2 YYREEE (reference sequence). The CDR3 sequence is 13 residues long. In DNA form, the CDR3 reads TGTGCCAGCAGCCCGGGACAGGGAACCGAGCAGTACTTC. Translated: CASSPGQGTEQYF.

In this sample, this clonotype turned up many times. This sequence joins TRBV2 and TRBJ2-5; a weak D match, TRBD2 (5 bases). From germline, CDR1 is SNHLY and CDR2 FYNNEI. The CDR3 spans 16 residues. Trimming took off 6 bases at V and 1 base at J, with 18 bases between the two ends. In DNA form, the CDR3 reads TGTGCCAGCAGGGACCTCCCAGGAGGCTTCCAAGAGACCCAGTACTTC. This codes for CASRDLPGGFQETQYF.

In its sample, this clonotype was seen many times. This sequence joins TRBV5-1 and TRBJ2-1; D gene ambiguous. The germline gives CDR1 SGHRS, CDR2 YFSETQ. This CDR3 is 15 amino acids long. The V gene lost 1 base and the J gene lost 6 bases, with 14 bases spanning the gap. The CDR3 DNA sequence: TGCGCCAGCAGCTTGTTCCCGGGTAACTTCAATGAGCAGTTCTTC. Protein sequence: CASSLFPGNFNEQFF.

There are many counts of this clonotype. The chain couples TRBV12-3 or TRBV12-4 to TRBJ2-5; TRBD1 matches 10 bases. The ends lost 11 bases at V and 5 bases at J; junction bases unmatched: 8. The CDR3 length is 13 residues. The CDR3 loop reads CACSDRGQETQYF. The CDR3 nucleotides read TGTGCCTGTTCAGACAGGGGGCAGGAGACCCAGTACTTC.

This clonotype appeared many times. The rearrangement joins TRBV20-1 to TRBJ2-2, with TRBD1 matching 8 bases. The V gene end was trimmed by 7 bases and the J gene end by 0 bases; junction bases not matched to a gene: 1. Germline V CDR1 and CDR2: DFQATT, SNEGSKA (reference sequence). The CDR3 extends over 13 amino acids. CDR3 in DNA: TGCAGTGTACAGGGGGCGAACACCGGGGAGCTGTTTTTT. Its translation is CSVQGANTGELFF.

This clonotype was recorded many times. The chain is built from TRBV12-3 or TRBV12-4 and TRBJ2-1; D is possibly TRBD1 (6 bases). Trimming pared 2 bases from V and 5 bases from J, leaving 16 bases between. There are 16 residues in the CDR3. The CDR3 coding sequence is TGTGCCAGCAGTTTAAGTAGAGGCAGGGGAAACAATGAGCAGTTCTTC. It yields the protein CASSLSRGRGNNEQFF.

This clonotype has a count of ten or more. The rearrangement links TRBV6-5 to TRBJ1-2; 8 bases are a match to TRBD1. With V trimmed by 10 bases and J by 2 bases, 15 bases remained unmatched. This CDR3 contains 16 residues. Per the germline V gene, CDR1 is MNHEY and CDR2 is SVGAGI. DNA for the CDR3: TGTGCCACCGCCTCCCCGTATACAGGGGGGAACTATGGCTACACCTTC. Translated, it gives CATASPYTGGNYGYTF.

This clonotype was observed many times. The rearrangement joins TRBV18 to TRBJ2-4, with D perhaps matching TRBD1 or TRBD2 (6 bases each). The CDR3 has 15 residues. Trimming removed 2 bases from V and 5 bases from J, with 13 bases in between. The germline CDR1 and CDR2 sequences are KGHSH and LQKENI. CDR3 sequence (DNA): TGTGCCAGCTCACCATACGGGGGCAGCCAAAACATTCAGTACTTC. Amino acids: CASSPYGGSQNIQYF.

This clonotype appeared many times. The chain links TRBV2 to TRBJ2-2; 7 nucleotides line up with TRBD2. CDR3 length: 14 residues. Trimming at V came to 7 bases and at J to 6 bases, leaving 8 bases not matched to a gene. Germline V gives CDR1 SNHLY, CDR2 FYNNEI. Here the CDR3 reads CASKGGGVAGELFF. CDR3 sequence (DNA): TGTGCCAGCAAGGGCGGGGGAGTCGCCGGGGAGCTGTTTTTT. The whole variable domain, filled in from reference TRBV2 and TRBJ2-2, reads EPEVTQTPSHQVTQMGQEVILRCVPISNHLYFYWYRQILGQKVEFLVSFYNNEISEKSEIFDDQFSVERPDGSNFTLKIRSTKLEDSAMYFCASKGGGVAGELFFGEGSRLTVL.

This clonotype has only a few counts. This chain links TRBV6-5 with TRBJ1-4; D remains ambiguous. CDR1 and CDR2 from the germline V gene are MNHEY and SVGAGI. The ends were cut back, 0 bases at V and 6 bases at J, with 11 bases in the middle. The CDR3 consists of 15 residues. CDR3 nucleotide sequence: TGTGCCAGCAGTTACTCGGAGGACGGCGATGAAAAACTGTTTTTT. It translates to CASSYSEDGDEKLFF.

This clonotype has ten or more counts. The CDR3 protein is CASSLSDNTEAFF. The DNA for the CDR3 is TGTGCCAGCAGTTTATCAGATAACACTGAAGCTTTCTTT. J is TRBJ1-1 and V is TRBV27; no clear D. Germline V gene data show CDR1 as MNHEY and CDR2 as SMNVEV (reference sequence). V lost 0 bases and J 2 bases, leaving 4 bases between the germline ends. This CDR3 region has 13 residues.

Comment on this clonotype: This may come from a read error, since a much larger clone is one base off. The rearrangement uses TRBV3-1 and TRBJ2-1; 7 nucleotides align to TRBD1. Germline CDR1 reads LGHDT; CDR2 reads YNNKEL (reference sequence). This CDR3 is built from 15 residues. CDR3 region: CASTQATGELNEQFF. CDR3 in DNA: TGTGCCAGCACCCAAGCTACAGGGGAGTTAAATGAGCAGTTCTTC.

This clonotype was observed many times. This chain links TRBV5-1 with TRBJ1-2; D is ambiguous. The ends were cut back, 0 bases at V and 6 bases at J, with 12 bases in the middle. The germline gives CDR1 SGHRS, CDR2 YFSETQ. The length of the CDR3 is 14 residues. CDR3 nucleotide sequence: TGCGCCAGCAGCTTGGTTGGGGAAAGGGATGGCTACACCTTC. Its protein product is CASSLVGERDGYTF. The complete variable domain, with remaining parts taken from reference TRBV5-1 and TRBJ1-2, reads KAGVTQTPRYLIKTRGQQVTLSCSPISGHRSVSWYQQTPGQGLQFLFEYFSETQRNKGNFPGRFSGRQFSNSRSEMNVSTLELGDSALYLCASSLVGERDGYTFGSGTRLTVV.

This clonotype has at least ten counts. This chain joins TRBV5-1 and TRBJ1-2; D gene unclear. Trimming removed 2 bases from V and 5 bases from J, with 10 bases in between. CDR3 length: 13 amino acids. Germline CDR1 is SGHRS and CDR2 is YFSETQ. The DNA of the CDR3 is TGCGCCAGCAGCTTAGAAAGAGGATATGGCTACACCTTC. Amino acid sequence: CASSLERGYGYTF.

This clonotype was recorded many times. With a much larger clone just one base away, this may be a read error. This chain joins TRBV3-1 and TRBJ2-7; D not certain. Between the trimmed V and J ends, which lost 4 bases and 0 bases, there was a span of 4 bases. The CDR3 is 12 amino acids. Germline V CDR1 and CDR2: LGHDT, YNNKEL (reference sequence). CDR3 amino acids: CASSRSSYEQYF. The CDR3 DNA is TGTGCCAGCAGCCGCAGCTCCTACGAGCAGTACTTC.

In this sample, this clonotype turned up many times. The CDR3 sequence: CASSRLDGSINEQFF. In nucleotides, the CDR3 is TGTGCCAGCTCACGGCTCGACGGAAGTATTAATGAGCAGTTCTTC. The chain uses TRBV18 and TRBJ2-1, with D uncertain. CDR3 size: 15 residues. V was clipped by 4 bases and J by 7 bases, with 17 bases between them. Looked up from germline, CDR1 is KGHSH and CDR2 is LQKENI. Using reference TRBV18 and TRBJ2-1 for the parts outside the CDR3, the full variable domain is NAGVMQNPRHLVRRRGQEARLRCSPMKGHSHVYWYRQLPEEGLKFMVYLQKENIIDESGMPKERFSAEFPKEGPSILRIQQVVRGDSAAYFCASSRLDGSINEQFFGPGTRLTVL.

This clonotype was detected many times. The CDR3 loop reads CATQGVSGPETQYF. CDR3 DNA: TGTGCCACCCAGGGGGTTAGCGGCCCAGAGACCCAGTACTTC. The chain recombines TRBV24-1 with TRBJ2-5; D is perhaps TRBD1 (7 bases). The germline V gene encodes CDR1 KGHDR and CDR2 SFDVKD. The CDR3 runs to 14 residues. The germline V and J ends were trimmed by 9 bases and 4 bases, with 17 bases remaining between them.

In regard to this clonotype: One end of the junction is discordant with germline, which a read error may explain. The V and J genes are TRBV27 and TRBJ2-7; D is undetermined. The CDR3 sequence is 14 residues long. CDR1 is MNHEY, CDR2 SMNVEV, per germline (reference sequence). The CDR3 protein is CVSTLRNGAYEQYF. CDR3 bases: TGTGTCAGCACACTTCGGAACGGAGCCTACGAGCAGTACTTC.

The table lists this clonotype with many counts. The chain is built from TRBV15 and TRBJ2-7; 8 bases agree with TRBD1. Trimming cost V 0 bases and J 4 bases; bases outside gene matches: 5. The length of the CDR3 is 15 residues. Germline CDR1 reads LNHNV; CDR2 reads YYDKDF (reference sequence). The CDR3 DNA is TGTGCCACCAGCAGAGACCCAGGGGGCGAATACGAGCAGTACTTC. This gives the protein CATSRDPGGEYEQYF.

This clonotype appeared many times. The gene calls are TRBV27 and TRBJ2-1, with 9 bases lining up with TRBD1. This CDR3 comprises 15 residues. V trimming: 5 bases; J trimming: 4 bases; junction bases outside the gene matches: 6. Germline lookup yields CDR1 MNHEY and CDR2 SMNVEV (reference sequence). The CDR3 sequence is CASSIPGQGYNEQFF. The CDR3 nucleotides read TGTGCCAGCAGTATACCGGGACAGGGTTACAATGAGCAGTTCTTC.